These 28 T cell receptor beta chains originate from one sample sequenced in a study of T cell responses to AZD1222 COVID-19 vaccine. Repertoires were generated with immunoSEQ multiplex PCR, while TCRdb's copy carries only in-frame clones and drops some. The sample yields over 100,000 clones, more than 75% seen once. Sequencing used peripheral blood, obtained on day 0 of AZD1222 vaccination. These receptors were taken from an adult in good health.

The CDR3: CASSFGHQNSISGNTIYF. For the CDR3, the DNA is TGCGCCAGCAGCTTCGGACACCAGAATTCAATCTCTGGAAACACCATATATTTT. The chain is built from TRBV5-1 and TRBJ1-3; D is perhaps TRBD1 (5 bases). Germline assignment: CDR1 SGHRS and CDR2 YFSETQ. The CDR3 is 18 residues long. V lost 2 bases, J lost 0 bases, and 18 bases lay in between.

Note on this clone: The same CDR3 arises from other DNA sequences in this sample as well. The chain carries TRBV5-1 and TRBJ1-2; no definite D call. The CDR3 length is 13 residues. V was cut by 0 bases and J by 8 bases, with 11 bases left in between. CDR1 is SGHRS and CDR2 is YFSETQ in the germline V gene. The CDR3 nucleotides are TGCGCCAGCAGCTTGGCCCCGGGGAACGGCTACACCTTC. Protein product: CASSLAPGNGYTF.

The chain joins TRBV5-1 to TRBJ1-1, with 8 bases fitting TRBD1. The V segment lost 4 bases and the J segment 4 bases; nucleotides outside the gene matches: 6. Germline CDR1 is SGHRS and CDR2 is YFSETQ. The CDR3 totals 14 residues. CDR3 loop: CASSQGAGSTEAFF. As DNA, the CDR3 is TGCGCCAGCAGCCAGGGGGCCGGGAGCACTGAAGCTTTCTTT.

The J gene is TRBJ1-2, the V gene TRBV6-6; unclear D gene. The V end lost 7 bases, the J end lost 0 bases, and 12 bases lay between the germline ends. This CDR3 has 14 amino acids. CDR1 and CDR2 (germline): MNHNY, SVGAGI (reference sequence). The CDR3 reads CASTFYIANYGYTF. The CDR3, as DNA: TGTGCCAGCACCTTTTACATAGCTAACTATGGCTACACCTTC.

The CDR3 coding sequence is TGTGCCAGCAGCTTCGGGCTTTCAAGGGGTTCACCCCTCCACTTT. The encoded protein is CASSFGLSRGSPLHF. The J gene is TRBJ1-6, the V gene TRBV7-8; a weak D match, TRBD1 (5 bases). Deletions cut 3 bases from V and 9 bases from J, with 15 bases between. Germline CDR1 SGHVS, CDR2 FQNEAQ. This CDR3 is built from 15 residues.

The V gene is TRBV29-1, the J gene TRBJ1-3; tentative D call: TRBD1 (5 bases). CDR1 is SQVTM, CDR2 ANQGSEA, per germline. The CDR3 contains 14 residues. V gave up 4 bases and J gave up 0 bases, with 10 bases separating them. CDR3 protein: CSVGQGSSGNTIYF. The CDR3 bases are TGCAGCGTTGGTCAGGGATCCTCTGGAAACACCATATATTTT.

The chain links TRBV4-3 to TRBJ1-4; 10 nucleotides align to TRBD1. V shed 4 bases and J 6 bases; nucleotides not matched to a gene: 5. CDR3 length equals 15 residues. Germline assignment: CDR1 LGHNA and CDR2 YSLEER. The CDR3 DNA reads TGCGCCAGCAGCCGCCAAGGGACAGGGGATGAAAAACTGTTTTTT. Translated, it gives CASSRQGTGDEKLFF.

CDR3 region: CSAIQGLATNEKLFF. The CDR3 DNA reads TGCAGCGCCATCCAGGGGCTAGCAACTAATGAAAAACTGTTTTTT. The genes are TRBV29-1 and TRBJ1-4, with a tentative D call TRBD1 (6 bases). This CDR3 region has 15 residues. The V end was cut by 7 bases, the J end by 0 bases, with 15 bases between. Germline V gives CDR1 SQVTM, CDR2 ANQGSEA. Drawing the rest from reference TRBV29-1 and TRBJ1-4, the complete variable domain is SAVISQKPSRDICQRGTSLTIQCQVDSQVTMMFWYRQQPGQSLTLIATANQGSEATYESGFVIDKFPISRPNLTFSTLTVSNMSPEDSSIYLCSAIQGLATNEKLFFGSGTQLSVL.

This clone has just a few counts. This chain links TRBV5-6 with TRBJ1-4; D is undetermined. CDR3 length: 12 residues. Germline loops: CDR1 SGHDT, CDR2 YYEEEE. V was pared by 2 bases and J by 10 bases, with 9 bases between. The CDR3 nucleotides are TGTGCCAGCAGCTTTTTTGGAACAAAACTGTTTTTT. Protein sequence: CASSFFGTKLFF.

CDR3 in DNA: TGTGCCAGCAGCCCGTGGGGGCTACAGGGGGGGTATGGCTACACCTTC. As protein: CASSPWGLQGGYGYTF. This chain uses TRBV5-4 with TRBJ1-2; 8 bases agree with TRBD1. The CDR3 is 16 amino acids. Germline lookup yields CDR1 SGHNT and CDR2 YYREEE (reference sequence). The trim removed 4 bases at V and 5 bases at J, leaving 13 bases unmatched. Using reference TRBV5-4 and TRBJ1-2 for the parts outside the CDR3, the full variable domain is ETGVTQSPTHLIKTRGQQVTLRCSSQSGHNTVSWYQQALGQGPQFIFQYYREEENGRGNFPPRFSGLQFPNYSSELNVNALELDDSALYLCASSPWGLQGGYGYTFGSGTRLTVV.

V and J are TRBV15 and TRBJ1-1, with no clear D. Germline V gene sequence: CDR1 LNHNV, CDR2 YYDKDF (reference sequence). V was shortened by 0 bases and J by 0 bases, with 8 bases between the two germline ends. CDR3 length equals 15 residues. The DNA for the CDR3 is TGTGCCACCAGCAGAGATGGGCAGTTGAACACTGAAGCTTTCTTT. Translating gives CATSRDGQLNTEAFF.

The rearrangement uses TRBV10-3 and TRBJ1-2; D unclear. Germline-derived CDR1 and CDR2 are ENHRY and SYGVKD. Between the trimmed V and J ends, which lost 2 bases and 4 bases, there was a span of 8 bases. The CDR3 totals 13 residues. CDR3 coding DNA: TGTGCCATCAGTGAGCCTAGAGCCTATGGCTACACCTTC. Amino acids: CAISEPRAYGYTF.

The chain joins TRBV14 to TRBJ2-5; D gene uncertain. Germline-derived CDR1 and CDR2 are SGHDN and FVKESK. This CDR3 is built from 15 residues. V dropped 0 bases and J dropped 1 base, with 9 bases sitting between them. The CDR3 spells CASSQDGRSQETQYF. CDR3 in DNA: TGTGCCAGCAGCCAAGATGGCCGTAGCCAAGAGACCCAGTACTTC.

The V call is TRBV3-1 (or the pseudogene TRBV3-2), the J call TRBJ2-1; TRBD2 agrees at 14 bases. V was pared by 4 bases and J by 2 bases, with 7 bases of the junction left unmatched. Germline V gene sequence: CDR1 LGHDT, CDR2 YNNKEL (reference sequence). The CDR3 totals 18 residues. The CDR3 region has the DNA TGTGCCAGCAGCCCAGTCCCGGGACTAGCGGGGGCCTACAATGAGCAGTTCTTC. Amino acids: CASSPVPGLAGAYNEQFF.

The chain couples TRBV28 to TRBJ1-4, with 7 bases matching TRBD1. The CDR3 is made up of 15 amino acids. Per the germline V gene, CDR1 is MDHEN and CDR2 is SYDVKM. Unmatched junction bases numbered 11, after V lost 8 bases and J lost 5 bases. In nucleotides, the CDR3 is TGTGCCAGCGGACAGGCCAAATCAAAGAATGAAAAACTGTTTTTT. Amino acid sequence: CASGQAKSKNEKLFF. The full variable domain, completed using reference TRBV28 and TRBJ1-4, is DVKVTQSSRYLVKRTGEKVFLECVQDMDHENMFWYRQDPGLGLRLIYFSYDVKMKEKGDIPEGYSVSREKKERFSLILESASTNQTSMYLCASGQAKSKNEKLFFGSGTQLSVL.

The rearrangement joins TRBV10-2 to TRBJ1-5; the match to TRBD1 covers 9 bases. The CDR3 extends over 14 amino acids. The germline gives CDR1 WSHSY, CDR2 SAAADI. Trimming cost V 5 bases and J 5 bases; bases outside gene matches: 4. CDR3 sequence reads: CASSSDRGYQPQHF. Written as DNA, the CDR3 is TGCGCCAGCAGTTCAGACAGGGGGTATCAGCCCCAGCATTTT.

The rearrangement joins TRBV15 to TRBJ2-1; TRBD2 matches at 8 bases. Germline V gene data show CDR1 as LNHNV and CDR2 as YYDKDF (reference sequence). The CDR3 covers 17 residues. Germline trimming cut 1 base from V and 5 bases from J; bases unmatched to any gene: 10. The CDR3 reads CATSRGRLAGLDNEQFF. As DNA, the CDR3 is TGTGCCACCAGCAGAGGGCGGTTAGCGGGGCTCGACAATGAGCAGTTCTTC. The full variable domain, rest sourced from reference TRBV15 and TRBJ2-1, is DAMVIQNPRYQVTQFGKPVTLSCSQTLNHNVMYWYQQKSSQAPKLLFHYYDKDFNNEADTPDNFQSRRPNTSFCFLDIRSPGLGDTAMYLCATSRGRLAGLDNEQFFGPGTRLTVL.

The gene calls are TRBV4-2 and TRBJ2-7, with a possible D match to TRBD2 (5 bases). Germline values: CDR1 LGHNA, CDR2 YNFKEQ. V lost 3 bases and J lost 5, with 14 bases in between. The CDR3 spans 14 residues. The DNA for the CDR3 is TGTGCCAGCAGCCAGGGTAACGGGAATAACGAGCAGTACTTC. Protein: CASSQGNGNNEQYF.

The chain employs TRBV5-1 and TRBJ1-1; D possibly corresponds to TRBD1 (5 bases). V was shortened by 6 bases and J by 3 bases, with 15 bases between the two germline ends. CDR1 and CDR2 (germline): SGHRS, YFSETQ. The CDR3 consists of 14 residues. For the CDR3, the DNA is TGCGCCAGCAAATGGGGGGGAGAGGACACTGAAGCTTTCTTT. Translation gives CASKWGGEDTEAFF.

The chain recombines TRBV27 with TRBJ2-1; TRBD1 is a possible D gene (6 bases). Between the trimmed V and J ends, which lost 1 base and 7 bases, there was a span of 11 bases. Looked up from germline, CDR1 is MNHEY and CDR2 is SMNVEV (reference sequence). The CDR3 runs 14 residues. The CDR3 is CASSLLGHLNEQFF. For the CDR3, the DNA is TGTGCCAGCAGTTTATTGGGACATCTAAATGAGCAGTTCTTC.

V gene TRBV2 combines with J gene TRBJ1-2; D remains unclear. Germline-derived CDR1 and CDR2 are SNHLY and FYNNEI. The germline V and J ends were trimmed by 3 bases and 6 bases, with 14 bases remaining between them. CDR3 length: 14 residues. CDR3 DNA: TGTGCCAGCAGTGAGGAGGGCAACCTTCATGGCTACACCTTC. Translation: CASSEEGNLHGYTF.

The V and J genes are TRBV9 and TRBJ2-5; D could derive from TRBD1 or TRBD2 (5 bases each). The CDR3 covers 15 residues. Germline CDR1 reads SGDLS; CDR2 reads YYNGEE. V was trimmed by 4 bases and J by 5 bases, leaving 18 bases between them. CDR3 in DNA: TGTGCCAGCAGCTCATCCGGGACGTCCGTGGAGACCCAGTACTTC. Protein product: CASSSSGTSVETQYF.

J is TRBJ2-5 and V is TRBV7-9; D may match TRBD1 or TRBD2 (5 bases each). The germline gives CDR1 SEHNR, CDR2 FQNEAQ (reference sequence). The CDR3 runs to 14 residues. With 7 bases removed from V and 2 bases from J, the gap between germline ends came to 14 bases. CDR3 DNA: TGTGCCAGCAACCCATGGGGGTTACAAGAGACCCAGTACTTC. Translated: CASNPWGLQETQYF. Combining the CDR3 with reference TRBV7-9 and TRBJ2-5 gives the whole variable domain DTGVSQNPRHKITKRGQNVTFRCDPISEHNRLYWYRQTLGQGPEFLTYFQNEAQLEKSRLLSDRFSAERPKGSFSTLEIQRTEQGDSAMYLCASNPWGLQETQYFGPGTRLLVL.

The J gene is TRBJ1-5, the V gene TRBV28; the D is unclear. There are 12 residues in the CDR3. Trimming removed 1 base from V and 4 bases from J, with 2 bases in between. Germline V gene sequence: CDR1 MDHEN, CDR2 SYDVKM. The CDR3 is CASSLFNQPQHF. CDR3 DNA: TGTGCCAGCAGTTTATTTAATCAGCCCCAGCATTTT.

This clone was observed a single time. In nucleotides, the CDR3 is TGTGCCAGCAGCTTAAACCTCTCACCCCTCCACTTT. It encodes CASSLNLSPLHF. The V call is TRBV13, the J call TRBJ1-6; D uncertain. CDR1 and CDR2 (germline): PRHDT, FYEKMQ (reference sequence). The CDR3 is made up of 12 amino acids. The V end lost 2 bases, the J end lost 10 bases, and 6 bases lay between the germline ends.

The chain couples TRBV18 to TRBJ1-4; D perhaps matches TRBD1 (5 bases). The CDR3 extends over 15 amino acids. Trimming took off 5 bases at V and 8 bases at J, with 18 bases between the two ends. Germline assignment: CDR1 KGHSH and CDR2 LQKENI. The CDR3 DNA reads TGTGCCAGCTCAACCGGGGCCTTAAATTCGGAAAAACTGTTTTTT. This translates into CASSTGALNSEKLFF.

This clone was counted once. The chain couples TRBV9 to TRBJ2-7; no firm D call. V was pared by 4 bases and J by 0 bases, with 11 bases between. This CDR3 is 14 amino acids long. Germline V gene sequence: CDR1 SGDLS, CDR2 YYNGEE. DNA of the CDR3: TGTGCCAGCAGCACTACGGGCCTCTCCTACGAGCAGTACTTC. This codes for CASSTTGLSYEQYF.

The V call is TRBV28, the J call TRBJ1-2; a possible D gene is TRBD1 (6 bases). Germline CDR1 is MDHEN and CDR2 is SYDVKM. Trimming pared 7 bases from V and 1 base from J, leaving 19 bases between. The CDR3 runs to 16 residues. CDR3 region: CASIGGEAGINYGYTF. CDR3 sequence (DNA): TGTGCCAGCATAGGGGGAGAAGCCGGGATTAACTATGGCTACACCTTC.